This T cell receptor beta chain came from a study of T cells in Graves' hyperthyroidism and ophthalmopathy. Germline V gene data show CDR1 as SQVTM and CDR2 as ANQGSEA. The CDR3 totals 11 residues. RNA transcripts yielded amplified TCR beta CDR3 regions. Carried out on the TCR CDR3, a first-round RT-PCR used the HTBI primer set. MiXCR, run by TCRdb on the multiplex PCR reads, gives a single entry per CDR3 protein. The sample holds 500,000 to 800,000 distinct CDR3 sequences; 14% are singletons and the top ten take approximately 12%. The sequenced sample consisted of blood. The J gene is TRBJ2-4, the V gene TRBV29-1; 7 nucleotides agree with TRBD1. This receptor was obtained from a woman aged 45-65 years with Graves' ophthalmopathy. CDR3 loop: CSDRTGALQYF. The CDR3 DNA sequence: TGCAGTGATAGGACAGGAGCATTGCAGTACTTC. Looking up the rest from reference TRBV29-1 and TRBJ2-4 gives the full variable domain: SAVISQKPSRDICQRGTSLTIQCQVDSQVTMMFWYRQQPGQSLTLIATANQGSEATYESGFVIDKFPISRPNLTFSTLTVSNMSPEDSSIYLCSDRTGALQYFGAGTRLSVL.